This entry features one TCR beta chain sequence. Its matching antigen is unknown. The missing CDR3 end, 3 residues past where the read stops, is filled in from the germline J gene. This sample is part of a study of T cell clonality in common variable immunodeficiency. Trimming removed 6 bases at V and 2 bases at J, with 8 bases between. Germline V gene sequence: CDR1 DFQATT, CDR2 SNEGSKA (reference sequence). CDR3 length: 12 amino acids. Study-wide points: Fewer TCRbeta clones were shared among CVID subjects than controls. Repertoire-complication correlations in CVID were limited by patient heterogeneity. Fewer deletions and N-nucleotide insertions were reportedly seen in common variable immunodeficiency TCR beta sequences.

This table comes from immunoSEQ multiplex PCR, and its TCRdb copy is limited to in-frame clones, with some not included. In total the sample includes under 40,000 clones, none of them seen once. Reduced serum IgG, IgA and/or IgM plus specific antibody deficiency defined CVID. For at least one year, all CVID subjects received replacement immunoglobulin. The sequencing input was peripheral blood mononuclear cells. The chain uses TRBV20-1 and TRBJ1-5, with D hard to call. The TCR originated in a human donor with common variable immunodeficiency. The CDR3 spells CSAVAGNQPQHF. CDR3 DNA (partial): TGCAGTGCGGTGGCTGGCAATCAGCCC.